These 28 T cell receptor beta chains came from one sample sequenced in a study of regulatory and conventional T cells in RAG deficiency. TCRdb's table, derived via immunoSEQ multiplex PCR, lists solely in-frame clones and lacks some. This table has approximately 12,000 clones, about 92% appearing once. Genomic DNA came from blood conventional CD4+ T cells gated CD25-low CD127-high. The same sample was also used in a study of regulatory T cells. This second report adds: Primers: 52 TRBV forward and 13 TRBJ reverse.

Sample: CD4+ effector T cells sorted from blood. These receptors were taken from a human donor in good health.

This chain connects TRBV6-5 to TRBJ2-1; D gene unclear. Deletions cut 0 bases from V and 1 base from J, with 7 bases between. There are 15 residues in the CDR3. Germline CDR1 and CDR2: MNHEY and SVGAGI. The CDR3 here is CASSYSGQSYNEQFF. DNA of the CDR3: TGTGCCAGCAGTTACTCGGGTCAATCCTACAATGAGCAGTTCTTC.

Here the CDR3 reads CASTRDTSEQFF. CDR3 coding DNA: TGTGCCAGCACGCGGGACACATCAGAGCAGTTCTTC. The chain links TRBV2 to TRBJ2-1; D tentatively reads TRBD1 or TRBD2 (6 bases each). This CDR3 has 12 amino acids. Trimming pared 7 bases from V and 10 bases from J, leaving 14 bases between. The germline V gene encodes CDR1 SNHLY and CDR2 FYNNEI.

The V gene is TRBV18, the J gene TRBJ1-4; D might be TRBD1 (6 bases). Germline V gene data show CDR1 as KGHSH and CDR2 as LQKENI. The V end was cut by 4 bases, the J end by 5 bases, with 17 bases between. This CDR3 region has 16 residues. Here the CDR3 DNA reads TGTGCCAGCTCACGGGGGGCGACAGAGTTGAATGAAAAACTGTTTTTT. Its protein product is CASSRGATELNEKLFF.

The rearrangement uses TRBV5-1 and TRBJ2-5, with a tentative D call TRBD1 (5 bases). Gene TRBJ2-7 matches the end of the DNA better, so the J call may be wrong. There are 15 residues in the CDR3. Per germline, CDR1 SGHRS and CDR2 YFSETQ. CDR3 region: CASSLGQISSYEQYF. CDR3 in DNA: TGCGCCAGCAGCTTGGGACAGATAAGCTCCTACGAGCAGTACTTC.

The chain has TRBV10-1 and TRBJ2-1; 11 positions agree with TRBD2. The CDR3 spans 16 residues. Germline CDR1 and CDR2: WNHNN and SYGVQD (reference sequence). Trimming at V came to 6 bases and at J to 6 bases, leaving 10 bases not matched to a gene. The CDR3 spells CASSKLAGVAVNEQFF. CDR3 bases: TGCGCCAGCAGCAAACTAGCGGGAGTGGCGGTCAATGAGCAGTTCTTC.

This chain uses TRBV14 with TRBJ1-1, with D maybe TRBD1 (6 bases). Germline values: CDR1 SGHDN, CDR2 FVKESK. Trimming stripped 4 bases from V and 1 base from J, with 7 bases between. The CDR3 runs to 13 residues. CDR3 nucleotide sequence: TGTGCCAGCAGCCTGGACAGGAACACTGAAGCTTTCTTT. It translates to CASSLDRNTEAFF.

The J gene is TRBJ1-1, the V gene TRBV7-3; tentative D call: TRBD1 (5 bases). The germline CDR1 and CDR2 sequences are SGHTA and FQGTGA. The CDR3 is 17 residues long. V dropped 0 bases and J dropped 2 bases, with 16 bases sitting between them. Here the CDR3 reads CASSLTFGGDRNTEAFF. The CDR3 coding sequence is TGTGCCAGCAGCTTAACGTTTGGGGGGGACCGAAACACTGAAGCTTTCTTT.

V and J are TRBV15 and TRBJ1-5, with D unresolved. Looked up from germline, CDR1 is LNHNV and CDR2 is YYDKDF (reference sequence). The CDR3 loop spans 13 amino acids. Trimming took 5 bases from V and 3 from J, leaving 8 bases between them. CDR3 nucleotide sequence: TGTGCCACCAGCGGTCCCGACAATCAGCCCCAGCATTTT. This codes for CATSGPDNQPQHF.

The chain recombines TRBV6-1 with TRBJ2-5; 8 bases fit TRBD2. The germline gives CDR1 MNHNS, CDR2 SASEGT. This CDR3 spans 14 amino acids. V dropped 5 bases and J dropped 1; count of bases not matched to a gene: 3. DNA for the CDR3: TGTGCCAGCAGTAAGGGACTAGTCCAAGAGACCCAGTACTTC. As protein: CASSKGLVQETQYF.

The J gene is TRBJ1-2, the V gene TRBV30; D remains unclear. CDR1 is GTSNPN and CDR2 is SVGIG in the germline V gene (reference sequence). With 2 bases removed from V and 3 bases from J, the gap between germline ends came to 13 bases. CDR3 size: 14 residues. CDR3 nucleotide sequence: TGTGCCTGGAGTCCGGGGTCAACGTACTATGGCTACACCTTC. Translation: CAWSPGSTYYGYTF.

This chain joins TRBV25-1 and TRBJ2-2; 9 bases are shared with TRBD2. Unmatched junction bases numbered 7, after V lost 1 base and J lost 1 base. This CDR3 comprises 18 residues. CDR1 and CDR2 from the germline V gene are MGHDK and SYGVNS. CDR3 amino acids: CASSESSGRPRNTGELFF. DNA of the CDR3: TGTGCCAGCAGTGAATCGAGCGGGAGGCCGCGGAACACCGGGGAGCTGTTTTTT.

This rearrangement joins TRBV7-3 to TRBJ2-3, with 7 bases aligning to TRBD2. The germline V gene encodes CDR1 SGHTA and CDR2 FQGTGA. Germline trimming cut 5 bases from V and 5 bases from J; bases unmatched to any gene: 7. CDR3 length: 14 amino acids. DNA for the CDR3: TGTGCCAGCAGCCCCCGGGGGAGGGGAGATACGCAGTATTTT. Encoded protein: CASSPRGRGDTQYF.

V is TRBV5-1 and J is TRBJ1-1; tentative D call: TRBD1 (6 bases). There are 15 residues in the CDR3. V lost 4 bases, J lost 3 bases, and 16 bases lay in between. Germline V gene data show CDR1 as SGHRS and CDR2 as YFSETQ. The CDR3 sequence is CASSPRTVQDTEAFF. The CDR3 DNA is TGCGCCAGCAGCCCCCGGACAGTTCAGGACACTGAAGCTTTCTTT. The full variable domain, rest sourced from reference TRBV5-1 and TRBJ1-1, is KAGVTQTPRYLIKTRGQQVTLSCSPISGHRSVSWYQQTPGQGLQFLFEYFSETQRNKGNFPGRFSGRQFSNSRSEMNVSTLELGDSALYLCASSPRTVQDTEAFFGQGTRLTVV.

The chain recombines TRBV6-5 with TRBJ2-4, with 7 bases lining up with TRBD1. The trim removed 5 bases at V and 8 bases at J, leaving 12 bases unmatched. The length of the CDR3 is 15 residues. CDR1 is MNHEY, CDR2 SVGAGI, per germline. In DNA form, the CDR3 reads TGTGCCAGCAGTGCCCTCGGTGGTAGGGGGCACATTCAGTACTTC. Its translation is CASSALGGRGHIQYF.

The chain recombines TRBV10-2 with TRBJ1-5; D might be TRBD1 (6 bases). The CDR3 is made up of 15 amino acids. Germline-derived CDR1 and CDR2 are WSHSY and SAAADI. V was trimmed by 6 bases and J by 0 bases, leaving 12 bases between them. The CDR3 DNA follows: TGCGCCAGCAGCCTACGACAGGATAGCAATCAGCCCCAGCATTTT. It is translated as CASSLRQDSNQPQHF.

This sequence joins TRBV5-1 and TRBJ2-1, with D perhaps assigned TRBD1 or TRBD2 (6 bases each). The germline V gene encodes CDR1 SGHRS and CDR2 YFSETQ. V shed 4 bases and J shed 3 bases, with 32 bases lying between them. The CDR3 covers 21 residues. The CDR3 region is CASSPITVLGGIFSFYNEQFF. The DNA for the CDR3 is TGCGCCAGCAGCCCAATAACGGTTTTAGGGGGGATTTTCTCGTTCTACAATGAGCAGTTCTTC.

V is TRBV6-6 and J is TRBJ2-7; D is uncertain. CDR1 and CDR2 from the germline V gene are MNHNY and SVGAGI (reference sequence). There are 14 residues in the CDR3. V lost 7 bases, J lost 0 bases, and 13 bases lay in between. CDR3 bases: TGTGCCAGCATCTCTTCAGAGAGCTCCTACGAGCAGTACTTC. It yields the protein CASISSESSYEQYF.

The rearrangement links TRBV18 to TRBJ2-6; 7 nucleotides agree with TRBD1. The V segment lost 4 bases and the J segment 4 bases; nucleotides outside the gene matches: 10. The CDR3 loop spans 17 amino acids. Germline-derived CDR1 and CDR2 are KGHSH and LQKENI. CDR3 loop: CASSHNYRGAGANVLTF. For the CDR3, the DNA is TGTGCCAGCTCACACAACTACAGGGGAGCCGGGGCCAACGTCCTGACTTTC.

The rearrangement links TRBV2 to TRBJ2-1, with 11 bases matching TRBD2. The germline V gene has CDR1 SNHLY and CDR2 FYNNEI. V was pared by 7 bases and J by 5 bases, with 7 bases of the junction left unmatched. This CDR3 region has 15 residues. For the CDR3, the DNA is TGTGCCAGCAAGCCGCTAGCGGGAGGCGACAATGAGCAGTTCTTC. Its protein product is CASKPLAGGDNEQFF.

The chain recombines TRBV9 with TRBJ1-1; unclear D gene. CDR3 size: 11 residues. Germline V gene lookup returns CDR1 SGDLS and CDR2 YYNGEE. Trimming took off 4 bases at V and 6 bases at J, with 7 bases between the two ends. CDR3 in DNA: TGTGCCAGCAGCCCCCAATCTGAAGCTTTCTTT. Amino acids: CASSPQSEAFF.

This clone was seen once. This chain links TRBV27 with TRBJ1-2; tentative D call: TRBD1 (5 bases). This CDR3 is 13 amino acids long. Germline lookup yields CDR1 MNHEY and CDR2 SMNVEV (reference sequence). Trimming took off 3 bases at V and 4 bases at J, with 9 bases between the two ends. Here the CDR3 DNA reads TGTGCCAGCAGTTTCAGACAGAGCTATGGCTACACCTTC. The encoded protein is CASSFRQSYGYTF.

This chain connects TRBV19 to TRBJ1-1; D unresolved. The CDR3 totals 15 residues. The V end lost 3 bases, the J end lost 0 bases, and 11 bases lay between the germline ends. The germline CDR1 and CDR2 sequences are LNHDA and SQIVND (reference sequence). Here the CDR3 DNA reads TGTGCCAGTAGTATTGGAAGGATCATGAACACTGAAGCTTTCTTT. It encodes CASSIGRIMNTEAFF. The full variable domain, with the rest looked up from reference TRBV19 and TRBJ1-1, is DGGITQSPKYLFRKEGQNVTLSCEQNLNHDAMYWYRQDPGQGLRLIYYSQIVNDFQKGDIAEGYSVSREKKESFPLTVTSAQKNPTAFYLCASSIGRIMNTEAFFGQGTRLTVV.

The V and J genes are TRBV5-8 and TRBJ2-7; TRBD1 might be the D (5 bases). Germline-derived CDR1 and CDR2 are SGHTS and YDEGEE. Trimming removed 4 bases at V and 1 base at J, with 9 bases between. The length of the CDR3 is 13 residues. The DNA for the CDR3 is TGTGCCAGCAGCCGAACAGGTTCCTACGAGCAGTACTTC. This encodes CASSRTGSYEQYF.

This chain links TRBV5-1 with TRBJ1-2, with 7 bases that match TRBD1. V gave up 0 bases and J gave up 4 bases; unmatched junction bases: 9. The length of the CDR3 is 16 residues. Germline loops: CDR1 SGHRS, CDR2 YFSETQ. Written as DNA, the CDR3 is TGCGCCAGCAGCTTGGCCGTGGACAGGTTTAGCTATGGCTACACCTTC. Protein: CASSLAVDRFSYGYTF.

A single count supports this clone. The V call is TRBV28, the J call TRBJ1-1, with no clear D. The CDR3 consists of 14 residues. In germline, CDR1 is MDHEN, CDR2 SYDVKM. V was clipped by 7 bases and J by 1 base, with 13 bases between them. The CDR3: CASTPPVGNTEAFF. As DNA, the CDR3 is TGTGCCAGCACCCCCCCGGTGGGGAACACTGAAGCTTTCTTT.

The rearrangement joins TRBV6-1 to TRBJ1-6, with D hard to call. The V end was cut by 6 bases, the J end by 6 bases, with 12 bases between. The germline V gene has CDR1 MNHNS and CDR2 SASEGT. The CDR3 contains 14 residues. The CDR3: CASRVLEGNSPLHF. The DNA of the CDR3 is TGTGCCAGCAGGGTCCTTGAGGGTAATTCACCCCTCCACTTT.

A few counts support this clone. The J gene is TRBJ1-5, the V gene TRBV18; 9 bases are a match to TRBD1. The trim removed 8 bases at V and 1 base at J, leaving 6 bases unmatched. The CDR3 sequence is 15 residues long. The germline V gene encodes CDR1 KGHSH and CDR2 LQKENI. The DNA for the CDR3 is TGTGCCAGCGCAAGAGGGACAGGGAGCAATCAGCCCCAGCATTTT. Its translation: CASARGTGSNQPQHF.

The rearrangement uses TRBV18 and TRBJ2-5, with D perhaps matching TRBD1 or TRBD2 (5 bases each). The germline gives CDR1 KGHSH, CDR2 LQKENI. Trimming removed 4 bases from V and 5 bases from J, with 11 bases in between. The CDR3 loop spans 13 amino acids. CDR3 protein: CASSQGSVETQYF. In nucleotides, the CDR3 is TGTGCCAGCTCACAGGGGAGCGTCGAGACCCAGTACTTC. The complete variable domain, with remaining parts taken from reference TRBV18 and TRBJ2-5, reads NAGVMQNPRHLVRRRGQEARLRCSPMKGHSHVYWYRQLPEEGLKFMVYLQKENIIDESGMPKERFSAEFPKEGPSILRIQQVVRGDSAAYFCASSQGSVETQYFGPGTRLLVL.